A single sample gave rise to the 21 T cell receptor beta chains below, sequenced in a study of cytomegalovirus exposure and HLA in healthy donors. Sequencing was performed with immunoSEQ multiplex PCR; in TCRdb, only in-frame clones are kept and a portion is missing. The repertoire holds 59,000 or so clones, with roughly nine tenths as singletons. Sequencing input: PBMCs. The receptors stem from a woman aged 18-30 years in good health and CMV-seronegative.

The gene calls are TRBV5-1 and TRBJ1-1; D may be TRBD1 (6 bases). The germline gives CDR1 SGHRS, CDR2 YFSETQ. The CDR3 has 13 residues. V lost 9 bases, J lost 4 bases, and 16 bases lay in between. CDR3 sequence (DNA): TGCGCCACCTCAGAGGGGGGGGGCACTGAAGCTTTCTTT. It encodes CATSEGGGTEAFF.

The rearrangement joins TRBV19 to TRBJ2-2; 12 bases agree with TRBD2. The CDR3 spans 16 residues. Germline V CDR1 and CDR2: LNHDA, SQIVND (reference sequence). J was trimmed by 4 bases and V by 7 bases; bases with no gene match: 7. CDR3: CASKTSGRGGTGELFF. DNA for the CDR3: TGTGCCAGTAAGACTAGCGGGAGAGGAGGCACCGGGGAGCTGTTTTTT.

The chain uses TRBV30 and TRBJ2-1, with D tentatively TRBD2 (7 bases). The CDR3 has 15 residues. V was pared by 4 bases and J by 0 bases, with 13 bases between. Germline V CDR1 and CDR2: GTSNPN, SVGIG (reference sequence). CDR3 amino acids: CAWTGGMSSYNEQFF. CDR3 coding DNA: TGTGCCTGGACGGGGGGCATGAGCTCCTACAATGAGCAGTTCTTC.

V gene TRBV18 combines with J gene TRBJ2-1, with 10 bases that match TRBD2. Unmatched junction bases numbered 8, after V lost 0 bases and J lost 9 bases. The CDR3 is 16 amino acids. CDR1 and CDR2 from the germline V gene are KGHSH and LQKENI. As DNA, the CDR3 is TGTGCCAGCTCACCACCGTCTAGCGGGGGTGATGGTGAGCAGTTCTTC. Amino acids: CASSPPSSGGDGEQFF.

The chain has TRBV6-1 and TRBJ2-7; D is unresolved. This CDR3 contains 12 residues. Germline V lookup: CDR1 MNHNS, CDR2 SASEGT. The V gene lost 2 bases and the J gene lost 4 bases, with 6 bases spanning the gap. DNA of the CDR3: TGTGCCAGCAGTGAAAAGACTTACGAGCAGTACTTC. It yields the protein CASSEKTYEQYF.

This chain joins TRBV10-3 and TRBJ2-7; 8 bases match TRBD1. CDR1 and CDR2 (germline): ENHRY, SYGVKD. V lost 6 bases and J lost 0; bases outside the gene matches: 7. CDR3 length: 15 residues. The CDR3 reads CAIRAGQALSYEQYF. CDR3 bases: TGTGCCATCAGGGCGGGACAGGCCCTCTCCTACGAGCAGTACTTC.

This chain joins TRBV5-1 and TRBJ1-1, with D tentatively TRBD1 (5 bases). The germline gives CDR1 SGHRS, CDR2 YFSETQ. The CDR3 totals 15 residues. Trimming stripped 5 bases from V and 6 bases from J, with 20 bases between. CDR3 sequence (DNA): TGCGCCAGCAGAGACCCAGGGTTCGCTCTGGCTGAAGCTTTCTTT. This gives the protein CASRDPGFALAEAFF.

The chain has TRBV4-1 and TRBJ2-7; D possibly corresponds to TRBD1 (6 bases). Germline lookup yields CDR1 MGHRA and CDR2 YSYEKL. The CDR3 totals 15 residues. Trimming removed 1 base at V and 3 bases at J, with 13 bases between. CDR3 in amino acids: CASSQAGDPFYEQYF. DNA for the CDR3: TGCGCCAGCAGCCAAGCAGGGGACCCTTTCTACGAGCAGTACTTC.

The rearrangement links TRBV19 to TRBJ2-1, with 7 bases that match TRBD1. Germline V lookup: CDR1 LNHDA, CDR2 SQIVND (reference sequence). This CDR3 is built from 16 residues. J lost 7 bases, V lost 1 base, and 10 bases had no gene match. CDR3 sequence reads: CASSIASRGRGNEQFF. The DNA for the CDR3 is TGTGCCAGTAGTATAGCGAGTAGGGGGCGTGGTAATGAGCAGTTCTTC.

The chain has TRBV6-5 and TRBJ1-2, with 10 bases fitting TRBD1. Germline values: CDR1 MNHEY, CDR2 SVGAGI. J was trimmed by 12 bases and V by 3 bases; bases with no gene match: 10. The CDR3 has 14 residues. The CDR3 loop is CASSYYPGQGLHTF. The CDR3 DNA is TGTGCCAGCAGTTATTACCCGGGACAGGGGCTCCACACCTTC.

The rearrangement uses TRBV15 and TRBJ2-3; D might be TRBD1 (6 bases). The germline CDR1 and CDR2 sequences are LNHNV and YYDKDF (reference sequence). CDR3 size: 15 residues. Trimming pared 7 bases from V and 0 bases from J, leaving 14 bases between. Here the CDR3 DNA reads TGTGCCACCAAAAAGGGGGTATTAAGCACAGATACGCAGTATTTT. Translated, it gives CATKKGVLSTDTQYF. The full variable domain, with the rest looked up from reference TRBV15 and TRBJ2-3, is DAMVIQNPRYQVTQFGKPVTLSCSQTLNHNVMYWYQQKSSQAPKLLFHYYDKDFNNEADTPDNFQSRRPNTSFCFLDIRSPGLGDTAMYLCATKKGVLSTDTQYFGPGTRLTVL.

CDR3 in amino acids: CASQVEPNYGYTF. In DNA, the CDR3 is TGCGCCAGCCAAGTAGAACCTAACTATGGCTACACCTTC. This rearrangement joins TRBV5-1 to TRBJ1-2; no firm D call. Per the germline V gene, CDR1 is SGHRS and CDR2 is YFSETQ. The CDR3 covers 13 residues. V was shortened by 7 bases and J by 0 bases, with 10 bases between the two germline ends.

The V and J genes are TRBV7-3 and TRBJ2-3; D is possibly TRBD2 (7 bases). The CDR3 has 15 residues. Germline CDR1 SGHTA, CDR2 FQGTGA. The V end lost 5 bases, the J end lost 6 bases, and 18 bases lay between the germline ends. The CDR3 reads CASSPGSRGGDTQYF. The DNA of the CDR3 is TGTGCCAGCAGCCCAGGATCGAGGGGGGGGGATACGCAGTATTTT.

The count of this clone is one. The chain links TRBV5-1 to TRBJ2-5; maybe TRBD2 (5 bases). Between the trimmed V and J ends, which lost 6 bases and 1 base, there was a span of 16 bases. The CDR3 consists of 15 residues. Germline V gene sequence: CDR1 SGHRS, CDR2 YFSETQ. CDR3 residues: CASIPGIRSQETQYF. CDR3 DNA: TGCGCCAGCATCCCCGGGATCCGTTCCCAAGAGACCCAGTACTTC.

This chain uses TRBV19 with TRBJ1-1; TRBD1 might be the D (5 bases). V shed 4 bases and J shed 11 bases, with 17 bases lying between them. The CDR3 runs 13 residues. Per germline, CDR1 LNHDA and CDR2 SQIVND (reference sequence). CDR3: CASSSTPRDWAFF. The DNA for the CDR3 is TGTGCCAGTAGTAGTACACCGCGGGACTGGGCTTTCTTT.

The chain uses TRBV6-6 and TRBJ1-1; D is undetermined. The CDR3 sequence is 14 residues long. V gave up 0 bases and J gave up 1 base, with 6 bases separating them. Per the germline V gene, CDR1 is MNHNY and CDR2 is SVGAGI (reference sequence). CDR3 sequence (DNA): TGTGCCAGCAGTTACTCCACAGCGAACACTGAAGCTTTCTTT. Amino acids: CASSYSTANTEAFF.

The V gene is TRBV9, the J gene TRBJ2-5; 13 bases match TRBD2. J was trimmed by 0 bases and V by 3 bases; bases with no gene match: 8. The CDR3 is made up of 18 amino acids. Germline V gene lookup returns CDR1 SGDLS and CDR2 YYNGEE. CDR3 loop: CASSAGTSGIFYQETQYF. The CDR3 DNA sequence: TGTGCCAGCAGCGCCGGGACTAGCGGGATTTTTTACCAAGAGACCCAGTACTTC.

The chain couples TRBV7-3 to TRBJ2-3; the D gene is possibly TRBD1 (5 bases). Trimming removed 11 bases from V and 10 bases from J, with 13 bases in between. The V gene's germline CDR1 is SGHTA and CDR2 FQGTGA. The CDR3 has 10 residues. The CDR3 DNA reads TGTGCCGGGTGGACATCTCCGCAGTATTTT. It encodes CAGWTSPQYF.

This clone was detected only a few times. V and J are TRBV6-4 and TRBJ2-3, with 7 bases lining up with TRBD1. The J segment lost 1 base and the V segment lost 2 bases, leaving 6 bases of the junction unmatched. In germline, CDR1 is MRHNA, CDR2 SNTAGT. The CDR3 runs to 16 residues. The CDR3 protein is CASSDASGQGTDTQYF. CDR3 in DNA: TGTGCCAGCAGTGACGCCTCTGGACAGGGCACAGATACGCAGTATTTT.

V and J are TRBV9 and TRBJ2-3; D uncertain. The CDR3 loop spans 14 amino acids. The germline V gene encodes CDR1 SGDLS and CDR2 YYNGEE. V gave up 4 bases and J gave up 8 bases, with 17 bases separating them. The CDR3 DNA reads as TGTGCCAGCAGCTCAATGGTCTCTTCGGTTACGCAGTATTTT. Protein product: CASSSMVSSVTQYF.

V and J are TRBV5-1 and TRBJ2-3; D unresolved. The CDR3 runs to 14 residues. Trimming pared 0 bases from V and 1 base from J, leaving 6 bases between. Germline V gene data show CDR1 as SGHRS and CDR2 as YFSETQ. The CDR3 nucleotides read TGCGCCAGCAGCTTGGGACGGGGCACAGATACGCAGTATTTT. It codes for CASSLGRGTDTQYF. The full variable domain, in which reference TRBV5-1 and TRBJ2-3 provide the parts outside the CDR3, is KAGVTQTPRYLIKTRGQQVTLSCSPISGHRSVSWYQQTPGQGLQFLFEYFSETQRNKGNFPGRFSGRQFSNSRSEMNVSTLELGDSALYLCASSLGRGTDTQYFGPGTRLTVL.